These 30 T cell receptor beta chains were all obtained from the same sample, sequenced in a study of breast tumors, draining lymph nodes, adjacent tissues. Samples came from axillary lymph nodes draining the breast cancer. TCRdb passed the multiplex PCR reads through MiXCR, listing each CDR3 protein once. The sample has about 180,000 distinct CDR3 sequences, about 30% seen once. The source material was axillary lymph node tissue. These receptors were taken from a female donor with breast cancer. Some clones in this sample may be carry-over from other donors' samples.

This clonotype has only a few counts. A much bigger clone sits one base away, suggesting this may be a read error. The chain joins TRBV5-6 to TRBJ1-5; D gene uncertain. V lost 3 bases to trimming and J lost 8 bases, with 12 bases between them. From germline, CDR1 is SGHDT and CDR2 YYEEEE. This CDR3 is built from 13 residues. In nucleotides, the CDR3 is TGTGCCAGCAGCTACGCTGATGCGGAGCCCCAGCATTTT. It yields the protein CASSYADAEPQHF.

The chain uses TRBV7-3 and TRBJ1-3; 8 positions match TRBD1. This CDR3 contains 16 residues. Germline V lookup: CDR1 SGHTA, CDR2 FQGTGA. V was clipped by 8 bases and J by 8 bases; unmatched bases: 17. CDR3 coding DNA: TGTGCCAGCGGGCAGCAGGACAGGGCCTATGGCTACACCATATATTTT. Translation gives CASGQQDRAYGYTIYF.

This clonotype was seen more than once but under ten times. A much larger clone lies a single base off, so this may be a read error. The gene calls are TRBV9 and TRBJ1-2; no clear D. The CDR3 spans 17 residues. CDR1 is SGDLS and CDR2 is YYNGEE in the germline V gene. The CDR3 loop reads CASSVVEAGIANSGYTF. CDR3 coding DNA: TGTGCCAGCAGCGTAGTAGAGGCGGGGATAGCTAACTCTGGCTACACCTTC. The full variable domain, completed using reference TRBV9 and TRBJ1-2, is DSGVTQTPKHLITATGQRVTLRCSPRSGDLSVYWYQQSLDQGLQFLIQYYNGEERAKGNILERFSAQQFPDLHSELNLSSLELGDSALYFCASSVVEAGIANSGYTFGSGTRLTVV.

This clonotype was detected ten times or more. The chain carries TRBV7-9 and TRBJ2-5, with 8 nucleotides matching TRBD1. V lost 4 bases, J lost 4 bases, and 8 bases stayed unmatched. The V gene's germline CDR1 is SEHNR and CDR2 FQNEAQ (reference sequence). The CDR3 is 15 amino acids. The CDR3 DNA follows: TGTGCCAGCAGCTACGGACAGGGACAGAGAGAGACCCAGTACTTC. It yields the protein CASSYGQGQRETQYF.

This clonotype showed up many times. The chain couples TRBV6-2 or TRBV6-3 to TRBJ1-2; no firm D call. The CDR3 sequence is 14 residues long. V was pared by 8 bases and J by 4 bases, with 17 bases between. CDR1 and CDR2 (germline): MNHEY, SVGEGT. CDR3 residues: CASDALSNPYGYTF. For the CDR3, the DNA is TGTGCCAGCGACGCCCTTAGTAATCCCTATGGCTACACCTTC.

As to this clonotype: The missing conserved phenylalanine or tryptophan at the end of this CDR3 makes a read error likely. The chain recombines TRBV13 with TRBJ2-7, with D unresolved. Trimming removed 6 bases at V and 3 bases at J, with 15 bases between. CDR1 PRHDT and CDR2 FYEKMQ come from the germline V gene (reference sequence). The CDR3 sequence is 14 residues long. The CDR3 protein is CASSPTGTDYEQYL. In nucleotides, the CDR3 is TGTGCCAGCAGTCCCACCGGCACAGACTACGAGCAGTACCTC.

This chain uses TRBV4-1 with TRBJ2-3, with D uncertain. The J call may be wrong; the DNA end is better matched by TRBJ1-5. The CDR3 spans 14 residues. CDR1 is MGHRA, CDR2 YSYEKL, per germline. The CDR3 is CASSQFLTGYTQHF. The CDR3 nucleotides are TGCGCCAGCAGCCAGTTTTTGACCGGTTATACGCAGCATTTT.

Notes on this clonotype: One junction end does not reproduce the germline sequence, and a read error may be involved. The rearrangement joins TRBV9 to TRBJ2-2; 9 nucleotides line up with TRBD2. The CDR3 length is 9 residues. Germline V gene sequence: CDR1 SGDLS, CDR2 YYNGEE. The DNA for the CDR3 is TGTGCCAGCAGCGTTAGCGGGAGCTTT. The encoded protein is CASSVSGSF.

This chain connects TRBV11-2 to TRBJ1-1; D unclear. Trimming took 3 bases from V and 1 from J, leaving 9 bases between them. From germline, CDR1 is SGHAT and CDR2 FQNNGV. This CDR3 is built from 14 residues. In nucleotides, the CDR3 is TGTGCCAGCAGCTTCGGACGGGGGAACACTGAAGCTTTCTTT. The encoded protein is CASSFGRGNTEAFF.

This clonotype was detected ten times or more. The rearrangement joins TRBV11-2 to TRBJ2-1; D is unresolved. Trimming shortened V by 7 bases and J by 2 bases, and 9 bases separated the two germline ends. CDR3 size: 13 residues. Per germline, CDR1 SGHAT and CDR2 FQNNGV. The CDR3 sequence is CASTRGTYNEQFF. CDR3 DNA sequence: TGTGCCAGCACCAGAGGAACCTACAATGAGCAGTTCTTC.

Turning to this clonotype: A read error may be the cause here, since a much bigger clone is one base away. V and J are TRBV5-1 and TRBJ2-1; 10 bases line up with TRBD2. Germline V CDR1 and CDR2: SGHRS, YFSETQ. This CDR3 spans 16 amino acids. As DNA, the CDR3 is TGCGCCAGCAGCCCCACAGGGCTAGCGGGGGTAAAAGAGCCGTTCTTC. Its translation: CASSPTGLAGVKEPFF.

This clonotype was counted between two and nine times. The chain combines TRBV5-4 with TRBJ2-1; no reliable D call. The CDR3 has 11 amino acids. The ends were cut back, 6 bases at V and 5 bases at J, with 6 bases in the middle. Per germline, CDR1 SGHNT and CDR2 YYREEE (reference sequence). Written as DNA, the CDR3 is TGTGCCAGCACCGGAAACAATGAGCAGTTCTTC. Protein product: CASTGNNEQFF.

This CDR3 is CASSFLGSKLGSYNEQFF. In DNA, the CDR3 is TGTGCCAGCAGTTTTCTCGGGTCTAAGCTCGGGTCCTACAATGAGCAGTTCTTC. The chain has TRBV28 and TRBJ2-1; no reliable D call. This CDR3 contains 18 residues. Between the trimmed V and J ends, which lost 3 bases and 1 base, there was a span of 19 bases. Germline V gene lookup returns CDR1 MDHEN and CDR2 SYDVKM.

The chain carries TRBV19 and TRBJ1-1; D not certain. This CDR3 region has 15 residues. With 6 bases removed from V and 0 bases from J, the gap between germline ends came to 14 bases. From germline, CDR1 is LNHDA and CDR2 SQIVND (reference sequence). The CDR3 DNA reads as TGTGCCAGTAGCCCCGTTGAGGGCATGAACACTGAAGCTTTCTTT. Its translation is CASSPVEGMNTEAFF. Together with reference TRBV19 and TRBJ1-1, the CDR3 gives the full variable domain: DGGITQSPKYLFRKEGQNVTLSCEQNLNHDAMYWYRQDPGQGLRLIYYSQIVNDFQKGDIAEGYSVSREKKESFPLTVTSAQKNPTAFYLCASSPVEGMNTEAFFGQGTRLTVV.

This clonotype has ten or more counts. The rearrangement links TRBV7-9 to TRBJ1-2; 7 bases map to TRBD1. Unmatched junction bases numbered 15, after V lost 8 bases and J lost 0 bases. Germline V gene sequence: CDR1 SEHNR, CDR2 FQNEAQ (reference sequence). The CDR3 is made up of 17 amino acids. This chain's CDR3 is CASLSDRAKTANYGYTF. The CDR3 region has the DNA TGTGCCAGCCTCTCAGACAGGGCCAAGACCGCTAACTATGGCTACACCTTC.

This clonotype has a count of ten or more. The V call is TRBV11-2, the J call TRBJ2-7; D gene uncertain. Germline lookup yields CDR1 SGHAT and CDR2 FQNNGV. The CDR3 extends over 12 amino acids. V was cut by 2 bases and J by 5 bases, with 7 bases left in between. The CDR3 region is CASSLQSHEQYF. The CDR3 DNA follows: TGTGCCAGCAGCTTACAGTCGCACGAGCAGTACTTC.

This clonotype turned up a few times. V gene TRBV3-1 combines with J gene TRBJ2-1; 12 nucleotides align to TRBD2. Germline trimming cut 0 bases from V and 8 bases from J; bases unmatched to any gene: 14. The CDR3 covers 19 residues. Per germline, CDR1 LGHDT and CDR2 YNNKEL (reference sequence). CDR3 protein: CASSQDLGVPSGRADEQFF. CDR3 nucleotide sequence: TGTGCCAGCAGCCAAGATCTCGGAGTTCCTAGCGGGAGGGCCGATGAGCAGTTCTTC.

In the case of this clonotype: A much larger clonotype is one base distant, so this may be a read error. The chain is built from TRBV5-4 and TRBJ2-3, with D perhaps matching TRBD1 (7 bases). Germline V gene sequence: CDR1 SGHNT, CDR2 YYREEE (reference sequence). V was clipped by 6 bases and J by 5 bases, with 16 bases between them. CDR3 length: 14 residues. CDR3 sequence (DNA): TGTGCCAGCAACTCAGGGGGGCCGGGAGATACGCAGTATTTT. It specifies CASNSGGPGDTQYF.

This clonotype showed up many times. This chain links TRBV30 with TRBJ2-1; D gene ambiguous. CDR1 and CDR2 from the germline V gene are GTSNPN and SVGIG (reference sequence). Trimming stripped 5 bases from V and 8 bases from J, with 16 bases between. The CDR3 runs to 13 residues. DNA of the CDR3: TGTGCCTGGCTAAACGGCGGTGGCCATGAGCAGTTCTTC. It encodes CAWLNGGGHEQFF.

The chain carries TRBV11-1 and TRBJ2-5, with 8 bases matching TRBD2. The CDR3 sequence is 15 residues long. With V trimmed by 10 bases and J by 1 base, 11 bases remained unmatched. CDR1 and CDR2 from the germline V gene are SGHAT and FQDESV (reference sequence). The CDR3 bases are TGTGCCACCTTACTAGCGGCGAAGACCCAAGAGACCCAGTACTTC. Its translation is CATLLAAKTQETQYF.

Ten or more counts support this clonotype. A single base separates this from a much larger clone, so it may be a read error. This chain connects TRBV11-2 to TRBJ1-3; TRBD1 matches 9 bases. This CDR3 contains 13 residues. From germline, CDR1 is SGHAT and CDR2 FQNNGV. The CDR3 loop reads CASSSDRGTTIYF. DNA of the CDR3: TGTGCCAGCAGCTCGGACAGGGGAACCACCATATATTTT.

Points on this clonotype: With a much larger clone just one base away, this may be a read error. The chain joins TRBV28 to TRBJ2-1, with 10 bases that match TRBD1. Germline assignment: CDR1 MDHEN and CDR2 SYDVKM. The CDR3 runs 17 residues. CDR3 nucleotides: TGTGCCAACAGTTTGGGTTGGGGGACAGGGGTAGGCAATGAGCAGTTCTTC. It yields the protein CANSLGWGTGVGNEQFF.

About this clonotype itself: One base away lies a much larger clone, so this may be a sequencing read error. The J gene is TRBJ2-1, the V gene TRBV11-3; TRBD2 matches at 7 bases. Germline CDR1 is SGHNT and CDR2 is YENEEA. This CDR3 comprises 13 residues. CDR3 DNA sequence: TGTGCCAGCAGCCCACTAGCGTGGAATGGGCAGTTCTTC. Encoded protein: CASSPLAWNGQFF.

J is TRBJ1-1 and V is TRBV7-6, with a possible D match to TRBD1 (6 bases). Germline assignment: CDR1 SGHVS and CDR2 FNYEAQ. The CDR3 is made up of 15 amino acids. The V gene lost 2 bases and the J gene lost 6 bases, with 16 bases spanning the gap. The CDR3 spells CASSLSPGEFAEAFF. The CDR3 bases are TGTGCCAGCAGCTTATCGCCAGGGGAGTTCGCTGAAGCTTTCTTT.

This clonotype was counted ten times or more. Here the CDR3 DNA reads TGTGCCAGCAGCCCAACCGGGACAGGGGCTGAAAAACTGTTTTTT. Amino acid sequence: CASSPTGTGAEKLFF. V and J are TRBV7-3 and TRBJ1-4, with TRBD1 identical over 10 bases. This CDR3 region has 15 residues. In germline, CDR1 is SGHTA, CDR2 FQGTGA. V lost 5 bases, J lost 7 bases, and 7 bases stayed unmatched.

The chain's CDR3 is CASSQRLAGDTQYF. The CDR3 DNA reads TGTGCCAGCAGCCAACGACTAGCAGGAGATACGCAGTATTTT. The J gene is TRBJ2-3, the V gene TRBV3-1; TRBD2 agrees at 7 bases. The CDR3 loop spans 14 amino acids. V lost 2 bases and J lost 5; bases outside the gene matches: 4. CDR1 is LGHDT and CDR2 is YNNKEL in the germline V gene (reference sequence).

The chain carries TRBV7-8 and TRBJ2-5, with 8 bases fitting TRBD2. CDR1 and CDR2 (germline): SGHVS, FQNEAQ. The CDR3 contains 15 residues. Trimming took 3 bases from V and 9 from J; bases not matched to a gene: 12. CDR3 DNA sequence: TGTGCCAGCAGCTTTGTTCCGGGGGGGACTCAGCCCCAGTACTTC. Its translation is CASSFVPGGTQPQYF.

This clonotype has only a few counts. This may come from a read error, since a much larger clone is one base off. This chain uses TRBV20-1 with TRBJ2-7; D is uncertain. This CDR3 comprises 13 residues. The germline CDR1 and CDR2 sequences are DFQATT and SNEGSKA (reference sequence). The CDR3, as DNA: TGCAGTGCCTCCAAAGCGTACCCCTACGCGCAGTACTTC. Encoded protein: CSASKAYPYAQYF.

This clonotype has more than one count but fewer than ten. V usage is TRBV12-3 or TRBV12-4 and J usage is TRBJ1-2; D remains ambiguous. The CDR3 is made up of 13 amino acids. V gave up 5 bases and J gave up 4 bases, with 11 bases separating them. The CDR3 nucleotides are TGTGCCAGCAGTAGCCGTTACCGCTATGGCTACACCTTC. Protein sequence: CASSSRYRYGYTF.

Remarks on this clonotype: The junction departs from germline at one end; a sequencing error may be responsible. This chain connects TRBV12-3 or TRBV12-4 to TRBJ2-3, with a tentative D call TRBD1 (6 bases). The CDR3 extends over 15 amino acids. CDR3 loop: CASSLRGFNTDAQYF. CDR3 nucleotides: TGTGCCAGCAGTTTAAGGGGGTTTAACACAGATGCGCAGTATTTT.